This T cell receptor (beta chain) was identified in a study of shared clonotypes between healthy human individuals (dated by TCRdb to the early 2020s). In the study overall: Three men and a couple of women, aged 18 to 49 years, made up the cohort. For each donor, CD4 naive and CD4 memory were each run on three plates, CD8 naive on two plates, and CD8 memory on one plate. Blood TCR repertoires of a handful of healthy adults were deeply sequenced to estimate repertoire size and the extent of clonotype sharing between individuals. Different laboratories and diverse techniques were used to prepare libraries and sequence TCR repertoires, to increase sequencing depth and limit assay-specific biases. Per donor, leukapheresis produced somewhere between about 0.85 and 9.5 billion PBMCs.

Using the deep immunoSEQ assay, TCR CDR3 regions were amplified from genomic DNA by multiplex PCR. Genomic DNA extracted from each cell subset was distributed evenly over all wells of several immunoSEQ 96-well plates, and each plate served as one replicate. Each replicate PCR for sorted subsets received about 200 ng genomic DNA, equal to tens of thousands of T cell genomes. The purified libraries were quantified using a Qubit 3.0 fluorometer, sized with a Bioanalyzer 2100, and then quantified again using the KAPA Library Quantification kit. Every immunoSEQ 96-well plate was sequenced on a dedicated single-read 150-cycle Illumina NextSeq 550 flow cell. As for the original processing: Because the immunoSEQ output held only junctional sequences and lacked quality scores, the filtering could not match the filtering applied to full-length reads. Sequences were annotated with PyIR, a Python wrapper for IgBLAST v1.9, using IMGT germline references to assign V/J genes and CDR3. Any read was removed if the V/J assignment was weak (E-value above 1e-6), the CDR3 was missing, or the read contained stop codons, out-of-frame junctions, or ambiguous translated residues. V3J clonotypes were defined as sequences sharing an identical inferred V gene, J gene, and CDR3 amino acid sequence. Percentage overlap between repertoires was computed as shared unique clonotypes divided by the size of the smaller repertoire. Repertoire richness was assessed with RTK rarefaction, the Chao1 estimator, and Recon v2.1 estimates of unobserved clonotypes. Generation probabilities for all TCRbeta clonotypes obtained by the gDNA method from a handful of donors were computed using OLGA. TCRdb carries this immuneACCESS record with in-frame sequences only. Its versions omit some clonotypes, under half of them owing to an unresolved V gene in the studies checked, with the rest unexplained. The V and J calls and clone size are taken from that table; D and trimming were inferred from the DNA. This sample is represented by about 1 million clones; around 75% of them were singletons. Clones ranked in the top ten supply approximately 1.5% of the sample.

Turning to this clone: What this receptor recognizes is not known. No much larger clonotype is one base removed from it; base qualities were not supplied. The sample holds other DNA sequences that translate to the same CDR3.

Donors were healthy HIV-negative adults with no recently reported acute infections or vaccinations. Only Caucasian adults living in Nashville, Tennessee, USA were represented among the donors. Magnetic negative selection was used to enrich CD4+ T cells, after which naive cells were positively selected on CD45RA and the negative fraction became the memory subset. Blood was obtained by leukapheresis, after which PBMCs were separated by Ficoll-Histopaque density gradient centrifugation and cryopreserved in liquid nitrogen vapor phase. Analytical flow cytometry was used to check the purity and quantity of every magnetically sorted T cell population. Each sorted fraction had its genomic DNA isolated and then quantified by UV absorbance on a Nanodrop 2000c. Inclusive of the bounding cysteine and phenylalanine, the CDR3 is 12 residues long. Just CDR3 DNA is preserved here, 36 bases in frame from base 1. V loses 8 bases, J loses 1 base, and the germline ends lie 5 bases apart. CDR1 and CDR2 are drawn from the germline V gene: MDHEN, SYDVKM.

General findings and caveats noted by the study authors: Estimated clonotype richness was generally larger for naive than for memory subsets. Sampling was restricted to blood, and TCR repertoires in tissues likely differ from the TCR repertoires found in blood. Based on pairwise subsampling, the degree of clonotype sharing among donors was expected to be affected by sequencing depth. When several donors were compared, the shared fraction of clonotypes was about 5% for naive CD4, 3.5% for naive CD8, roughly 2.5% for memory CD4, and under 0.5% for memory CD8. Even with the large sequencing depth, rarefaction of the sorted-subset datasets indicated that sequencing was incomplete. Compared with non-shared clonotypes, the clonotypes found in all four sorted-subset donors had higher generation probabilities. Because the study included a small number of donors, the genetic and exposure-history diversity represented was limited.

This TCR was recovered from a man aged 18 to 30 in good health. This sequence uses TRBV28 and TRBJ2-2; the D gene is tentatively TRBD1 or TRBD2, each matching 5 bases. The sequenced sample consisted of memory CD4+ T cells sorted from blood. The meaning of the sample's cell subset or site label: CD45RA-negative fraction. The CDR3 region: CASGGNTGELFF. The DNA reads as follows: TGTGCCAGCGGGGGGAACACCGGGGAGCTGTTTTTT.